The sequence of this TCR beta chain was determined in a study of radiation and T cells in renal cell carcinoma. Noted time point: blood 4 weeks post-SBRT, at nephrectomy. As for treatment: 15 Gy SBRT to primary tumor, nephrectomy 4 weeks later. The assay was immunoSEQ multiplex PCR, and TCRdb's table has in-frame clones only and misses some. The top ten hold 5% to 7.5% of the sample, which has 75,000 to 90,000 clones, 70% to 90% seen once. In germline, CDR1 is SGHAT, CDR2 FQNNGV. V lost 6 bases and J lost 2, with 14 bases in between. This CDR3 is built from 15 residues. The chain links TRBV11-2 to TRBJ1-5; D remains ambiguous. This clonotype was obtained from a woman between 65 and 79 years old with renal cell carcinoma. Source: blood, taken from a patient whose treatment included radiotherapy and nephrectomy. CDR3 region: CASSAIGRGNQPQHF. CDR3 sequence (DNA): TGTGCCAGCAGTGCGATAGGACGGGGCAATCAGCCCCAGCATTTT.